This TCR beta chain stems from a study of vaccination and CD4 T cells after COVID-19. Background on the study: Overlapping spike peptides of SARS-CoV-2, HCoV-NL63, HCoV-OC43 and HCoV-229E stimulated the cells.

A remark on this clonotype: Antigen: not known.

Sequencing of the DNA from cultured CD4+ T cells was carried out with the Oncomine TCR Beta short-read assay. Genomic DNA was drawn out of CD4+ T cells grown in culture. TCRdb itself ran the PCR reads through MiXCR, one entry per CDR3 protein. The sample holds under 10,000 distinct CDR3 sequences, roughly 36% seen once. Sample treatment: approximately nine-day PBMC culture with coronavirus spike peptide pools or control peptides (ViraFEST assay). It was before the COVID-19 pandemic (2011-2018) that the unexposed donor's CD4+ T cells were collected. The V gene's germline CDR1 is SGHDT and CDR2 YYEEEE. The length of the CDR3 is 13 residues. The V end was cut by 2 bases, the J end by 5 bases, with 10 bases between.

The V gene is TRBV5-6, the J gene TRBJ2-5, with a weak D call TRBD1 (6 bases). The sequence was obtained from a human donor in good health. Sequences were obtained from CD4+ T cells from blood, cultured in vitro. The CDR3 coding sequence is TGTGCCAGCAGCTTTACAGGGTTTGAGACCCAGTACTTC. Translation gives CASSFTGFETQYF.